This T cell receptor beta chain was documented in a study of cytomegalovirus exposure and HLA in healthy donors. Study-level points and caveats: CMV serostatus alone was available as immune exposure information. A later analysis linked some 18,000 TCR beta sequences to HLA alleles at 0.05 false discovery rate.

CDR3 length equals 13 residues. The J segment lost 11 bases and the V segment lost 6 bases, leaving 9 bases of the junction unmatched. Germline loops: CDR1 MNHNS, CDR2 SASEGT. Researchers ran the PCR with 60 Vbeta and 13 Jbeta primers. Profiled with immunoSEQ multiplex PCR; TCRdb holds only in-frame clones, not every one. The sample holds some 120,000 clones, around three quarters seen once. About this clone itself: The antigen remains unidentified.

Sequencing input: PBMCs. The clonotype comes from a man in his late teens or twenties in good health and CMV-seropositive. The rearrangement links TRBV6-1 to TRBJ1-4; TRBD1 matches 7 bases. CDR3 in amino acids: CASRQGPEEKLFF. In DNA form, the CDR3 reads TGTGCCAGCAGACAGGGGCCTGAAGAGAAACTGTTTTTT.